A selection of T cell receptor beta chains follows, all from one sample in a study of blood T cell repertoires in COVID-19. Some clones are missing from TCRdb's copy, which holds only in-frame ones; the method was immunoSEQ multiplex PCR. The table lists some 91,000 clones, approximately 90% of them singletons. Material: peripheral blood. These receptors were taken from a man aged 60 to 75 with acute or convalescent COVID-19. Each CDR3 is given with its conserved first and last residue. The order of the fields is J gene, D gene, clone size, V gene, CDR3 protein, CDR3 DNA. The D gene is left open where the match is weak. Not every row has a clone size; where given, it reads once, few, many or a size class.

TRBJ1-3 . . TRBV11-2 CASGTGLGNTIYF TGTGCCAGCGGTACAGGTCTTGGAAACACCATATATTTT
TRBJ1-4 . . TRBV6-5 CASSLDRWNEKLFF TGTGCCAGCAGCCTCGACAGATGGAATGAAAAACTGTTTTTT
TRBJ1-5 TRBD1 . TRBV5-1 CASSPGGRNQPQHF TGCGCCAGCAGCCCAGGGGGTCGCAATCAGCCCCAGCATTTT
TRBJ2-7 . . TRBV24-1 CATSDTDRAYEQYF TGTGCCACCAGTGATACCGACAGAGCCTACGAGCAGTACTTC
TRBJ2-5 TRBD1 few TRBV19 CATRTGTGGRETQYF TGTGCCACTCGCACCGGGACAGGGGGCAGGGAGACCCAGTACTTC
TRBJ1-4 TRBD1 . TRBV6-5 CASSLQGPNEKLFF TGTGCCAGCAGCCTACAGGGGCCTAATGAAAAACTGTTTTTT
TRBJ1-2 TRBD1 . TRBV19 CASSTLNLPGQEYGYTF TGTGCCAGTAGTACTTTGAACCTCCCGGGACAGGAATATGGCTACACCTTC
TRBJ2-7 . . TRBV2 CASSRDGGEDEQYF TGTGCCAGCAGCCGGGACGGGGGTGAGGACGAGCAGTACTTC
TRBJ1-6 TRBD1 . TRBV12-5 CASGLGQGEVSSPLHF TGTGCTAGTGGTTTGGGACAGGGAGAGGTATCTTCACCCCTCCACTTT
TRBJ2-1 TRBD1 . TRBV3-1/TRBV3-2 CASSQENRGYEQFF TGTGCCAGCAGCCAAGAAAACAGGGGATATGAGCAGTTCTTC
TRBJ1-5 . . TRBV30 CAWSVNGNQPQHF TGTGCCTGGAGTGTAAACGGTAATCAGCCCCAGCATTTT
TRBJ1-4 . . TRBV30 CAWSPTASGEKLFF TGTGCCTGGAGTCCAACGGCCTCCGGGGAAAAACTGTTTTTT
TRBJ1-5 TRBD1 . TRBV4-1 CASSQEKWGTENQPQHF TGCGCCAGCAGCCAAGAAAAGTGGGGGACAGAGAATCAGCCCCAGCATTTT
TRBJ2-3 TRBD2 . TRBV5-1 CASSLAPSGASDTQYF TGCGCCAGCAGCTTGGCCCCTAGCGGGGCCTCCGATACGCAGTATTTT
TRBJ1-1 . . TRBV6-9 CASSSGAMNTEAFF TGTGCCAGCAGTTCAGGGGCAATGAACACTGAAGCTTTCTTT
TRBJ1-2 TRBD1 . TRBV18 CASSPEGQSGYTF TGTGCCAGCTCACCAGAGGGACAGAGTGGCTACACCTTC
TRBJ1-2 TRBD1 . TRBV6-1 CASSWRDSNYGYTF TGTGCCAGCAGCTGGAGGGACAGCAACTATGGCTACACCTTC
TRBJ1-2 . . TRBV4-1 CASSPLDLGLQLFGYTF TGCGCCAGCAGCCCGCTTGATTTGGGACTCCAGCTGTTTGGCTACACCTTC
TRBJ2-1 . . TRBV5-4 CASSLREAYNEQFF TGTGCCAGCAGCTTGAGGGAGGCCTACAATGAGCAGTTCTTC
TRBJ1-1 . . TRBV10-3 CAISELETLAGNTEAFF TGTGCCATCAGTGAGCTTGAGACCCTGGCGGGGAACACTGAAGCTTTCTTT
TRBJ1-2 . . TRBV6-1 CASSDLLPGGPFNYGYTF TGTGCCAGCAGTGATCTTCTGCCAGGAGGGCCTTTTAACTATGGCTACACCTTC
TRBJ1-2 . . TRBV7-2 CASSPKVGRANYGYTF TGTGCCAGCAGCCCTAAAGTGGGGCGAGCTAACTATGGCTACACCTTC
TRBJ1-2 . . TRBV3-1/TRBV3-2 CASSQEGRQGGHGYTF TGTGCCAGCAGCCAAGAAGGTCGCCAGGGTGGGCATGGCTACACCTTC
TRBJ1-2 . . TRBV7-8 CASTAGGTYGYTF TGTGCCAGCACCGCCGGAGGGACTTATGGCTACACCTTC
TRBJ1-2 TRBD1 . TRBV18 CASSPGQGGYTF TGTGCCAGCTCACCGGGACAGGGCGGCTACACCTTC
TRBJ1-1 TRBD1 . TRBV15 CATSRGDRFNTEAFF TGTGCCACCAGCAGAGGGGACAGGTTCAACACTGAAGCTTTCTTT
TRBJ2-1 TRBD2 . TRBV6-4 CASSDAGTSSRREQFF TGTGCCAGCAGTGACGCCGGGACTAGTTCCCGCCGTGAGCAGTTCTTC
TRBJ1-2 TRBD1 . TRBV11-2 CASSLDPRTGRNYGYTF TGTGCCAGCAGCTTAGATCCCCGGACAGGAAGGAACTATGGCTACACCTTC
TRBJ1-1 . . TRBV28 CATLRGLWNTEAFF TGTGCCACCCTCCGGGGATTGTGGAACACTGAAGCTTTCTTT
TRBJ1-1 . . TRBV3-1/TRBV3-2 CASSQTGYSEAFF TGTGCCAGCAGCCAAACAGGGTATTCTGAAGCTTTCTTT
TRBJ2-7 TRBD1 . TRBV5-1 CASSLPRGPSYEQYF TGCGCCAGCAGCTTGCCCAGGGGGCCTTCCTACGAGCAGTACTTC
TRBJ1-1 . . TRBV6-5 CASSRQPPNTEAFF TGTGCCAGCAGCCGACAGCCCCCTAACACTGAAGCTTTCTTT
TRBJ2-1 . . TRBV5-8 CASSYAAGTSFYNEQFF TGTGCCAGCAGTTATGCCGCCGGGACAAGCTTCTACAATGAGCAGTTCTTC
TRBJ1-1 . . TRBV2 CASSDAGVGNTEAFF TGTGCCAGCAGTGATGCAGGGGTGGGGAACACTGAAGCTTTCTTT
TRBJ1-4 . . TRBV5-1 CASSLNLGAGNEKLFF TGCGCCAGCAGCTTGAACTTGGGGGCGGGTAATGAAAAACTGTTTTTT
TRBJ1-1 TRBD1 . TRBV10-3 CAISRDRVTEAFF TGTGCCATCAGCCGGGACAGGGTCACTGAAGCTTTCTTT
TRBJ2-7 TRBD2 once TRBV6-9 CASSYSGGGEPYEQYF TGTGCCAGCAGTTATTCGGGGGGGGGAGAACCCTACGAGCAGTACTTC
TRBJ2-2 . . TRBV4-1 CASSPRGAINTGELFF TGCGCCAGCAGCCCCCGGGGGGCCATCAACACCGGGGAGCTGTTTTTT
TRBJ1-4 . . TRBV7-9 CASSGRVTNEKLFF TGTGCCAGCAGCGGCAGGGTAACTAATGAAAAACTGTTTTTT
TRBJ1-2 TRBD1 . TRBV19 CASSRQGYGYTF TGTGCCAGTAGCAGACAGGGGTATGGCTACACCTTC
TRBJ1-1 TRBD1 . TRBV7-2 CASSLAHRGTEAFF TGTGCCAGCAGCTTAGCCCACAGGGGCACTGAAGCTTTCTTT
TRBJ1-5 . . TRBV9 CASSVDSGGSHQPQHF TGTGCCAGCAGCGTAGATAGCGGGGGTTCTCATCAGCCCCAGCATTTT
TRBJ1-2 . . TRBV5-1 CASTADSSYGYTF TGCGCCAGCACCGCGGACAGCTCCTATGGCTACACCTTC
TRBJ2-2 . . TRBV5-6 CASSLEPGAVGELFF TGTGCCAGCAGCTTGGAACCAGGGGCCGTCGGGGAGCTGTTTTTT
TRBJ1-5 TRBD1 . TRBV7-8 CASGDRGYQPQHF TGTGCCAGCGGTGACAGGGGTTATCAGCCCCAGCATTTT
TRBJ2-3 TRBD1 . TRBV5-1 CASTGTGGDRTDTQYF TGCGCCAGCACTGGGACAGGGGGCGACCGCACAGATACGCAGTATTTT